This T cell receptor (beta chain) was retrieved from a study of OX40 agonist ivuxolimab in advanced cancers. V shed 5 bases, J shed 5 bases, and the junction held 11 bases outside the gene matches. The germline V gene encodes CDR1 SGHAT and CDR2 FQNNGV. This CDR3 region has 16 residues. No patient had autoimmune disease or received systemic immunosuppression. This table comes from immunoSEQ multiplex PCR, and its TCRdb copy is limited to in-frame clones, with some not included. This sample has 50,000 to 70,000 clones, with 70% to 90% found just once. The sequencing used CD4+ or CD8+ T cells sorted from blood, collected in a trial of the OX40 agonist ivuxolimab. This receptor was obtained from an adult with an advanced solid tumor such as melanoma, head and neck, liver or kidney cancer. V is TRBV11-2 and J is TRBJ2-5; 10 bases agree with TRBD2. CDR3 protein: CASSPKREGPGETQYF. CDR3 nucleotide sequence: TGTGCCAGCAGCCCGAAGCGGGAGGGCCCGGGTGAGACCCAGTACTTC. Looking up the rest from reference TRBV11-2 and TRBJ2-5 gives the full variable domain: EAGVAQSPRYKIIEKRQSVAFWCNPISGHATLYWYQQILGQGPKLLIQFQNNGVVDDSQLPKDRFSAERLKGVDSTLKIQPAKLEDSAVYLCASSPKREGPGETQYFGPGTRLLVL.